This T cell receptor beta chain appears in the sequencing data of a study of shared clonotypes between healthy human individuals. The overall study: The cohort comprised a couple of women and a few men. Their ages spanned 18 to 49 years. Regarding the study as a whole: Approximately 4.5% was the fraction of naive CD4 clonotypes found shared across several donors. Non-shared clonotypes had lower generation probabilities than clonotypes shared by all four sorted-subset donors. Clonotype sharing among donors was thought likely to change with sequencing depth.

Germline V gene lookup returns CDR1 SGHAT and CDR2 FQDESV (reference sequence). The CDR3 loop spans 14 amino acids. The junction had 6 bases not matched to a gene; V was cut back by 7 bases and J by 4 bases. Using immunoSEQ multiplex PCR, the repertoire was profiled, and TCRdb retains in-frame clones only, with some absent. The sample contains roughly 2.2 million clones, more than 80% of which appear only once. The count of this clone is one. What it binds is not known. The clonotype was recovered from a man aged 18-30 years in good health. Some clones in this sample may be carry-over from other donors' samples. The sequenced material came from naive CD4+ T cells from PBMCs. Specified subset: CD45RA+ positively selected. The chain uses TRBV11-1 and TRBJ1-1; 10 nucleotides agree with TRBD1. As DNA, the CDR3 is TGTGCCAGCATGGGGACAGGGGTAACCACTGAAGCTTTCTTT. The encoded protein is CASMGTGVTTEAFF.